A single T cell receptor beta chain is shown here with its context. Many counts were recorded for this clonotype. Its antigen specificity is not known. Within one base of it there is no much larger clone, and no base qualities were kept. This sample is part of a study of spatial heterogeneity in lung cancer (dated by TCRdb to between 2017 and 2020). Turning to the overall study: Beta-chain transcripts were consistently detected in greater numbers than alpha-chain transcripts, which likely reflected higher beta-chain transcript abundance. Nonsynonymous mutation counts, determined by whole-exome sequencing of tumor tissue, were related to features of the TCR repertoire. In the raw uncorrected reads, each unique combination of TCR and UMI appeared on average more than ten times. In non-small cell lung cancer, the study quantitatively compared TCR alpha and beta repertoires across several tumor regions, matched nontumor lung, and blood. Both alpha and beta chains were TCR-sequenced in samples taken at surgery, namely 220 tumor regions, 62 to 70 matched nontumor lung samples and some 53 PBMC samples.

The protocol used for the library was 5' RACE. TCRdb lists the instrument as NextSeq 500. To allow correction of PCR and sequencing errors, the TCR library protocol tagged every TCR cDNA molecule with a unique molecular identifier. The authors' pipeline ran thus. TCR identification, UMI-based error correction and CDR3 extraction were performed with Decombinator tools. Expanded TCRs were defined as those above a frequency of 2 per 1,000, corresponding to the top 1% of the tumor frequency distribution. Renyi diversity was computed with the R vegan package after each repertoire had been subsampled 100 times to 5,000 TCRs. CDR3 similarity networks were built from amino acid triplet string-kernel similarity, with CDR3s being connected when pairwise similarity was above 0.82. TCRdb reworked the public reads: Q25 trimming with fastp, MiXCR clone assembly, productive beta chains retained. For every CDR3 protein sequence, its rows merge into one entry that carries the most common genes and DNA. The V and J calls here are based on TCRdb, not the publication. The sample table records 8,200 or so distinct CDR3 sequences; 9.7% of these occur just once. The ten largest clones represent around 24% of the sample.

V and J lose 2 bases and 5 bases, and a span of 9 bases separates them. Looking up the germline V gene yields CDR1 MRHNA and CDR2 SNTAGT. The cysteine opens and the phenylalanine closes a CDR3 of 14 amino acids. The only DNA kept is the CDR3, 42 bases in frame from the first base. Points the paper makes about the study in general: Additional single-cell paired TCR alpha and beta sequencing was considered necessary to confirm, at a functional level, the hypothesis that regional TCRs recognize regional mutations.

The time point label for this specimen denotes: sample taken at primary tumor resection. Donors were 72 patients with early-stage, untreated non-small cell lung cancer from the lung TRACERx cohort. For TCR sequencing, whole RNA was extracted from tumor and nontumor lung tissue, or from cryopreserved PBMC samples, and no cell sorting was done. Only patients for whom sufficient RNA was available from at least two tumor regions were selected for TCR sequencing. Tumor and adjacent nontumor lung specimens were reviewed by a lung pathologist before selection. This clonotype originated in a male donor with early-stage non-small cell lung cancer. The V and J segments used are TRBV6-4 and TRBJ2-2; the D gene is perhaps TRBD1, from 6 matching bases. The input for sequencing was normal lung tissue next to the tumor, taken at surgery. The nucleotide sequence is given as TGTGCCAGCAGTGACAACAGGGAAACCGGGGAGCTGTTTTTT. It encodes CASSDNRETGELFF.